A selection of T cell receptor beta chains follows, all from one sample in a study of T cells in Graves' hyperthyroidism and ophthalmopathy. A single record per CDR3 protein comes from TCRdb applying MiXCR to the multiplex PCR reads. This sample yields approximately 490,000 distinct CDR3 sequences, of which about 20% are seen a single time; under 55% belongs to the top ten. Sequencing was done on a sample of blood. All receptors derive from a woman in her 70s with Graves' ophthalmopathy. Each CDR3 is given with its conserved first and last residue. The order of the fields is CDR3 DNA, CDR3 protein, V gene, D gene, J gene, clone size. A D gene is named only where the DNA matches it firmly. Clone size is not always given. Where it is, it says once, few, many or a class for expanded clones.

DNA: TGTGCCAGCAGCTTAACAGGGGGGCAATCAACTGAAGCTTTCTTT; CDR3: CASSLTGGQSTEAFF; V: TRBV7-3; D: NA; J: TRBJ1-1; size: NA
DNA: TGTGCCTGGAGTGTCGGAGGGCGCAATCAGCCCCAGCATTTT; CDR3: CAWSVGGRNQPQHF; V: TRBV30; D: NA; J: TRBJ1-5; size: NA
DNA: TGTGCCAGCAGTTCAGGTATTCAGCCCCAGCATTTT; CDR3: CASSSGIQPQHF; V: TRBV6-1; D: NA; J: TRBJ1-5; size: many
DNA: TGCGCCAGCATGACAGGGGGCGCATATTCACCCCTCCACTTT; CDR3: CASMTGGAYSPLHF; V: TRBV5-1; D: TRBD1; J: TRBJ1-6; size: many
DNA: TGCAGTGCCCAGACAGGCACTTATAGCAATCAGCCCCAGCATTTT; CDR3: CSAQTGTYSNQPQHF; V: TRBV20-1; D: NA; J: TRBJ1-5; size: NA
DNA: TGTGCCAGCAGCTTAGTTCGGGGCTACGAGCAGTACTTC; CDR3: CASSLVRGYEQYF; V: TRBV11-1; D: NA; J: TRBJ2-7; size: many
DNA: TGTGCCAGCAGGTTTCAAGCGGGGGGAAGCACAGATGCGCAGTATTTT; CDR3: CASRFQAGGSTDAQYF; V: TRBV14; D: TRBD2; J: TRBJ2-3; size: NA
DNA: TGTGCCAGCAGCTTAGATTGGGTAGGGGGCGGCTATGGCTACACCTTC; CDR3: CASSLDWVGGGYGYTF; V: TRBV11-2; D: TRBD1; J: TRBJ1-2; size: few
DNA: TGTGCCAGCAGAGAACAGGGTAGAGAGACCCAGTACTTC; CDR3: CASREQGRETQYF; V: TRBV2; D: NA; J: TRBJ2-5; size: NA
DNA: TGTGCCAGCAGTTACCCCAGGGGGCCCACACAGAAGCAGTACTTC; CDR3: CASSYPRGPTQKQYF; V: TRBV28; D: TRBD1; J: TRBJ2-7; size: few
DNA: TGTGCCAGCAGCCGACAGGGGCAGGGCACTGAAGCTTTCTTT; CDR3: CASSRQGQGTEAFF; V: TRBV6-4; D: TRBD1; J: TRBJ1-1; size: NA
DNA: TGCAGCGTTGTTCCGGGAACCTACAATGAGCAGTTCTTC; CDR3: CSVVPGTYNEQFF; V: TRBV29-1; D: NA; J: TRBJ2-1; size: NA
DNA: TGTGCCAGCAGCACCGGACGATCTAATCAGCCCCAGCATTTT; CDR3: CASSTGRSNQPQHF; V: TRBV5-6; D: NA; J: TRBJ1-5; size: few
DNA: TGTGCCAGCAGCTTATTCGGCGGTGGGACCAACACTGAAGCTTTCTTT; CDR3: CASSLFGGGTNTEAFF; V: TRBV7-9; D: NA; J: TRBJ1-1; size: NA
DNA: TGTGCCAGCAGTTTTTCTAGCGGGGGCACAGATACGCAGTATTTT; CDR3: CASSFSSGGTDTQYF; V: TRBV12-3/TRBV12-4; D: TRBD2; J: TRBJ2-3; size: few
DNA: TGTGCCAGCAGTTACACCCTATTGAAGGTCAATGAGCAGTTCTTC; CDR3: CASSYTLLKVNEQFF; V: TRBV6-5; D: NA; J: TRBJ2-1; size: NA
DNA: TGTGCCAGTAGTACACAGGCCTCAATCACTGAAGCTTTCTTT; CDR3: CASSTQASITEAFF; V: TRBV19; D: NA; J: TRBJ1-1; size: NA